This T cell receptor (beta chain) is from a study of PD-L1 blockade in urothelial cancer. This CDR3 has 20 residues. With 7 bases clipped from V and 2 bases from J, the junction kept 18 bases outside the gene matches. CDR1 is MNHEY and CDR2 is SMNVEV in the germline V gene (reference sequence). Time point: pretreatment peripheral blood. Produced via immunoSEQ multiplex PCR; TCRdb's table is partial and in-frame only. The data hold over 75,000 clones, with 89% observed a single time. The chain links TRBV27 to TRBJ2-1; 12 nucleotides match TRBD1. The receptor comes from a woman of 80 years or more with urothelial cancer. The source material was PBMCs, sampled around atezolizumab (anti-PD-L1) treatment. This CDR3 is CASTTYQGQGAGWTYNEQFF. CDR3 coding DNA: TGTGCCAGCACCACCTACCAGGGACAGGGGGCGGGCTGGACCTACAATGAGCAGTTCTTC.